Listed below are T cell receptor beta chains from one sample, sequenced in a study of shared clonotypes between healthy human individuals. TCRdb keeps only in-frame clones here, not all; method: immunoSEQ multiplex PCR. The sample yields about 1.1 million clones, 70% to 85% seen once. The material sequenced was memory CD4+ T cells from PBMCs. The origin of the receptors is a man aged 18 to 29 in good health. Some clones in this sample may be carry-over from other donors' samples. The CDR3 runs from the conserved cysteine through the conserved F or W. A D gene is named only where the DNA matches it firmly. Clone size is stated in some rows and not others, as once, few, many or a class when expanded.

>TRBJ2-3|NA|NA|TRBV4-3
TGCGCCAGCAGCCAGTATCTCACGACCACTAGCACAGATACGCAGTATTTT
CASSQYLTTTSTDTQYF
>TRBJ1-1|NA|NA|TRBV29-1
TGCAGCGGCCTGAACACTGAAGCTTTCTTT
CSGLNTEAFF
>TRBJ1-2|NA|NA|TRBV15
TGTGCCACCAGCAGAGACCGGAACTATGGCTACACCTTC
CATSRDRNYGYTF
>TRBJ1-2|NA|NA|TRBV29-1
TGCAGCGTTGCGGTCGGGGCGGACTATGGCTACACCTTC
CSVAVGADYGYTF
>TRBJ1-1|NA|NA|TRBV11-2
TGTGCCAGCAGCTTAGGGACAGACACTGAAGCTTTCTTT
CASSLGTDTEAFF
>TRBJ1-4|NA|once|TRBV7-9
TGTGCCAGCAGCTTATTGAGGGGCGCGGGTTTGAAAGAAAAACTGTTTTTT
CASSLLRGAGLKEKLFF
>TRBJ2-7|TRBD1|few|TRBV5-1
TGCGCCAGCAGCACCGGGACAGGGGTAGCCGAGCAGTACTTC
CASSTGTGVAEQYF
>TRBJ2-2|NA|NA|TRBV5-1
TGCGCCAGCAGCCCCGGTGACAGCCTGAACACCGGGGAGCTGTTTTTT
CASSPGDSLNTGELFF
>TRBJ2-1|NA|NA|TRBV5-6
TGTGCCAGCAGCAGCCTCAGCGGGCCAAGCAACAATGAGCAGTTCTTC
CASSSLSGPSNNEQFF
>TRBJ1-4|TRBD1|NA|TRBV2
TGTGCCAGCAGTTCTGCCGGGACAGGGGAGGAAAAACTGTTTTTT
CASSSAGTGEEKLFF
>TRBJ2-7|NA|NA|TRBV7-2
TGTGCCAGCAGCTTAGTCTCAGGGGTGGGCTACGAGCAGTACTTC
CASSLVSGVGYEQYF
>TRBJ1-1|NA|NA|TRBV7-9
TGTGCCAGCAGCTCCTTGGGAGCTCCGAGCACTGAAGCTTTCTTT
CASSSLGAPSTEAFF
>TRBJ2-7|NA|NA|TRBV5-1
TGCGCCAGCAGCCCTGACTTCTACGAGCAGTACTTC
CASSPDFYEQYF
>TRBJ1-2|TRBD1|NA|TRBV15
TGTGCCACCAGCAGAGATCGAAGAGGGGGCTTGGAAGGCTACACCTTC
CATSRDRRGGLEGYTF
>TRBJ1-1|NA|NA|TRBV27
TGTGCCAGCAGTTACGGGGGTGGCAACACTGAAGCTTTCTTT
CASSYGGGNTEAFF
>TRBJ2-2|NA|NA|TRBV18
TGTGCCAGCTCACCACGAATACTAGGATTCGAACAGAACACCGGGGAGCTGTTTTTT
CASSPRILGFEQNTGELFF
>TRBJ1-3|NA|NA|TRBV2
TGTGCCAGCAGTAGAAACTCTGGAAACACCATATATTTT
CASSRNSGNTIYF
>TRBJ2-5|TRBD2|NA|TRBV9
TGTGCCAGCAGCCCTCGGGGGGGGGAAAGTACCCAGTACTTC
CASSPRGGESTQYF
>TRBJ1-1|NA|NA|TRBV6-5
TGTGCCAGCACTCCTCGTGGACACTGGAACACTGAAGCTTTCTTT
CASTPRGHWNTEAFF
>TRBJ1-1|TRBD1|NA|TRBV7-2
TGTGCCAGCAGCTTAGTGGCGACAGGGAAGACTGAAGCTTTCTTT
CASSLVATGKTEAFF